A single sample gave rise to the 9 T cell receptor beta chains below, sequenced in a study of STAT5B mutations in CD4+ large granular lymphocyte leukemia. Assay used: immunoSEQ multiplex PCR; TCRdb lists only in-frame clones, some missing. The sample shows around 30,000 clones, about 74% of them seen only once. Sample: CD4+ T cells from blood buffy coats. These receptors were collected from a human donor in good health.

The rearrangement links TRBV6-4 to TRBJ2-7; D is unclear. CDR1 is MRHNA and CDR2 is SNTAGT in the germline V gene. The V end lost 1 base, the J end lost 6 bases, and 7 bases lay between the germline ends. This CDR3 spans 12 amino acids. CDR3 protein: CASSDWEREQYF. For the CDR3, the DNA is TGTGCCAGCAGTGACTGGGAACGCGAGCAGTACTTC.

CDR3 coding DNA: TGTGCCAGCAGTTCTGACAGGCTCGGCCCCTCCTACGAGCAGTACTTC. As protein: CASSSDRLGPSYEQYF. The rearrangement links TRBV6-5 to TRBJ2-7, with TRBD1 as a possible D gene (6 bases). The CDR3 is 16 residues long. V gave up 4 bases and J gave up 0 bases, with 16 bases separating them. Germline V gene data show CDR1 as MNHEY and CDR2 as SVGAGI.

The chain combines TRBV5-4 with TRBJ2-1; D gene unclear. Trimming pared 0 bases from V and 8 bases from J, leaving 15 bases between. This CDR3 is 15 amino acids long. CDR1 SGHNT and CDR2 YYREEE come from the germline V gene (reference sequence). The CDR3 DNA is TGTGCCAGCAGCTTGGATATCCGTATGCAGGATGAGCAGTTCTTC. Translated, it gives CASSLDIRMQDEQFF. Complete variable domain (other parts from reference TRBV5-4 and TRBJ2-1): ETGVTQSPTHLIKTRGQQVTLRCSSQSGHNTVSWYQQALGQGPQFIFQYYREEENGRGNFPPRFSGLQFPNYSSELNVNALELDDSALYLCASSLDIRMQDEQFFGPGTRLTVL.

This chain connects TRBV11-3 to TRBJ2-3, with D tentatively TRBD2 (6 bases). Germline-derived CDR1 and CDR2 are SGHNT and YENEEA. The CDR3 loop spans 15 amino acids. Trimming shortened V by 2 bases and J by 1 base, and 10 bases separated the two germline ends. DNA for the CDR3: TGTGCCAGCAGCTTAAGGCGGGATGGCACAGATACGCAGTATTTT. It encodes CASSLRRDGTDTQYF.

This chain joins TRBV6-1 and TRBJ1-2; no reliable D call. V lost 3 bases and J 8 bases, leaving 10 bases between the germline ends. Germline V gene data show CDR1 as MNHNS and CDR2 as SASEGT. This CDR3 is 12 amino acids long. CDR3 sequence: CASSDLRFGYTF. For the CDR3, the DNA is TGTGCCAGCAGTGACCTACGTTTCGGCTACACCTTC.

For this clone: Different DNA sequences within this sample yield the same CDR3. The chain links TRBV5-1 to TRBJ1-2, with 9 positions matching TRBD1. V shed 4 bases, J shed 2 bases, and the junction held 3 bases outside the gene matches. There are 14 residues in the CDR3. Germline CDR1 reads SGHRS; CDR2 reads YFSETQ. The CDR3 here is CASSPGQGNYGYTF. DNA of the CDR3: TGCGCCAGCAGCCCGGGACAGGGAAACTATGGCTACACCTTC.

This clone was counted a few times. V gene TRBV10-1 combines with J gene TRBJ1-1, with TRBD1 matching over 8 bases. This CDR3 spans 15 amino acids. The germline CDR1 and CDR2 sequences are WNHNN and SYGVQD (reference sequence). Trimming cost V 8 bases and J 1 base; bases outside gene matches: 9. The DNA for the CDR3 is TGCGCCAGCTACAGGGGGTTCAAAGGGAACACTGAAGCTTTCTTT. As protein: CASYRGFKGNTEAFF.

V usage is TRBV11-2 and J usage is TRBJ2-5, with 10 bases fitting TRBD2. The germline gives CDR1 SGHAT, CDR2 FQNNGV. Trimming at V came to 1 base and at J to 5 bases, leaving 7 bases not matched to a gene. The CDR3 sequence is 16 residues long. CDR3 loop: CASSLALAGVGETQYF. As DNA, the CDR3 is TGTGCCAGCAGCTTAGCGCTAGCGGGAGTCGGGGAGACCCAGTACTTC.

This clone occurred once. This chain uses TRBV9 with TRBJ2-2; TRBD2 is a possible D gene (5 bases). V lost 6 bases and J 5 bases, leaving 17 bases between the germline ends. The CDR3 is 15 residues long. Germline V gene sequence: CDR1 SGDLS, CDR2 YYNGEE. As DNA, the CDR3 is TGTGCCAGCACCAAGGACTCGAGCCTGACCGGGGAGCTGTTTTTT. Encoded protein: CASTKDSSLTGELFF.